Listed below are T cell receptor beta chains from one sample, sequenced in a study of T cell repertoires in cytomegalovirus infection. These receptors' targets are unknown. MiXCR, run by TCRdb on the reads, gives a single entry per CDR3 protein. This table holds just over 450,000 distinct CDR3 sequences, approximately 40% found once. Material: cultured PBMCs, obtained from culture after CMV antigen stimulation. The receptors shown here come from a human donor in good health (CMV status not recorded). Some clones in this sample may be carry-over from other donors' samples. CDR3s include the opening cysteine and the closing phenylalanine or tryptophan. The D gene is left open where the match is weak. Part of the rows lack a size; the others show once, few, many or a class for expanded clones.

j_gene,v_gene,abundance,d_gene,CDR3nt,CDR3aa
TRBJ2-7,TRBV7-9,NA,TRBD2,TGTGCCAGCAGCCCAGGACTAGCCAGTGCCGCTCGGGAGCAGTACTTC,CASSPGLASAAREQYF
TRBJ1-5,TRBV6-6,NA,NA,TGTGCCAGCAGTTACTCGGACAGCCGCCCCAATCAGCCCCAGCATTTT,CASSYSDSRPNQPQHF
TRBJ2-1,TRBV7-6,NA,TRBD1,TGTGCCAGCAGCTTCTTACAGGGGGGAGCTGGGAAGCAGTTCTTC,CASSFLQGGAGKQFF
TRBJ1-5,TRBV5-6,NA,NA,TGTGCCAGCAGCTTGAGGGGCGCGGGGGGACGGAATCAGCCCCAGCATTTT,CASSLRGAGGRNQPQHF
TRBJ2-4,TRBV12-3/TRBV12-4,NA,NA,TGTGCCAGCAGTCCCCCGCCGGGGTTCATTCAGTACTTC,CASSPPPGFIQYF
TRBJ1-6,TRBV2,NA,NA,TGTGCCAGCACCCGGGAGGGTCCTGGGAATTCACCCCTCCACTTT,CASTREGPGNSPLHF
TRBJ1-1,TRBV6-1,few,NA,TGTGCCAGCGCCCAGGGCTCGAACACTGAAGCTTTCTTT,CASAQGSNTEAFF
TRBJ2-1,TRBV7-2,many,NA,TGTGCCAGCAGCCCAGCCCTCTACAATGAGCAGTTCTTC,CASSPALYNEQFF
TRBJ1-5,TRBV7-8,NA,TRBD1,TGTGCCAGCAGCCACCGTGGACAGGCCAATCAGCCCCAGCATTTT,CASSHRGQANQPQHF
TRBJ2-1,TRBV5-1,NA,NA,TGCGCCAGCAGCCCGACAGAGCCCCCTGCCGATGAGCAGTTCTTC,CASSPTEPPADEQFF
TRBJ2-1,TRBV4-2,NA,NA,TGTGCCAGCAGCCTTAACGGCCACAATGAGCAGTTCTTC,CASSLNGHNEQFF
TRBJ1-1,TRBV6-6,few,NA,TGTGCCAGCAGTTACTGGCAGGAAGCTTTCTTT,CASSYWQEAFF
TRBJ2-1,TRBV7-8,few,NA,TGTGCCAGCAGCTTAGAGTGGGCGGACAATGAGCAGTTCTTC,CASSLEWADNEQFF